The next 21 T cell receptor beta chains were all read from a single sample in a study of blood T cells in healthy people across ages. A sample-barcoded 5' primer and a J-beta primer mix were used in a second PCR of roughly 7 to 11 cycles. TCRdb reprocessed the 5' RACE reads with MiXCR, giving one entry per CDR3 protein. The sample includes about 640,000 distinct CDR3 sequences, roughly 31% of them seen just once. Sequencing was performed on blood. Every receptor here comes from an elderly woman in good health.

V usage is TRBV2 and J usage is TRBJ2-4; no definite D call. The J call is doubtful: the DNA matches TRBJ2-7 better. Germline values: CDR1 SNHLY, CDR2 FYNNEI. This CDR3 contains 10 residues. Here the CDR3 DNA reads TGTGCCAGCAGTGGCGTCGAGCAGTACTTC. Amino acid sequence: CASSGVEQYF.

This clonotype has ten or more counts. The rearrangement joins TRBV20-1 to TRBJ2-1; D may be TRBD2 (5 bases). Trimming pared 3 bases from V and 6 bases from J, leaving 15 bases between. This CDR3 has 14 amino acids. Germline V gene data show CDR1 as DFQATT and CDR2 as SNEGSKA (reference sequence). CDR3 loop: CSASEGSRGNEQFF. The CDR3, as DNA: TGCAGTGCTAGCGAGGGAAGTCGGGGCAATGAGCAGTTCTTC.

The table lists this clonotype with many counts. The J gene is TRBJ1-2, the V gene TRBV7-6; 7 nucleotides match TRBD1. The CDR3 is made up of 13 amino acids. Germline CDR1 and CDR2: SGHVS and FNYEAQ. The V segment lost 5 bases and the J segment 6 bases; nucleotides outside the gene matches: 6. The CDR3 nucleotides read TGTGCCAGCAGCGGCCGGGACAGAAATGGCTACACCTTC. Residues: CASSGRDRNGYTF.

This clonotype was detected many times. The CDR3 sequence is CASREWDYGYTF. In DNA, the CDR3 is TGTGCCAGCAGGGAATGGGACTATGGCTACACCTTC. The chain uses TRBV6-2 or TRBV6-3 and TRBJ1-2; no clear D. The CDR3 contains 12 residues. Trimming took off 6 bases at V and 3 bases at J, with 8 bases between the two ends. Germline-derived CDR1 and CDR2 are MNHEY and SVGEGT.

This clonotype occurred many times. The chain employs TRBV20-1 and TRBJ2-7; TRBD1 matches 7 bases. Trimming at V came to 2 bases and at J to 7 bases, leaving 5 bases not matched to a gene. The CDR3 has 12 amino acids. CDR1 and CDR2 from the germline V gene are DFQATT and SNEGSKA (reference sequence). The CDR3 reads CSARRQGLEQYF. For the CDR3, the DNA is TGCAGTGCTAGAAGACAGGGTCTGGAGCAGTACTTC.

Details on this clonotype: One end of the junction varies from germline; a read error may be responsible. This chain joins TRBV5-1 and TRBJ2-3; 9 bases agree with TRBD2. The CDR3 loop spans 15 amino acids. Germline lookup yields CDR1 SGHRS and CDR2 YFSETQ. The CDR3 spells CANSLAGARTDTQYF. CDR3 nucleotide sequence: TGCGCCAACAGCTTAGCGGGGGCGCGCACAGATACGCAGTATTTT.

This clonotype was observed a handful of times. J is TRBJ1-4 and V is TRBV2; the D gene is possibly TRBD1 (6 bases). With 4 bases removed from V and 5 bases from J, the gap between germline ends came to 11 bases. Germline lookup yields CDR1 SNHLY and CDR2 FYNNEI. The CDR3 extends over 14 amino acids. The CDR3, as DNA: TGTGCCAGCAGTGCAGGGGTGGGAAATGAAAAACTGTTTTTT. As protein: CASSAGVGNEKLFF. The whole variable domain, filled in from reference TRBV2 and TRBJ1-4, reads EPEVTQTPSHQVTQMGQEVILRCVPISNHLYFYWYRQILGQKVEFLVSFYNNEISEKSEIFDDQFSVERPDGSNFTLKIRSTKLEDSAMYFCASSAGVGNEKLFFGSGTQLSVL.

This clonotype was observed at least ten times. V and J are TRBV20-1 and TRBJ2-1; 7 bases fit TRBD1. With V trimmed by 6 bases and J by 0 bases, 5 bases remained unmatched. The germline V gene has CDR1 DFQATT and CDR2 SNEGSKA (reference sequence). CDR3 length equals 14 residues. CDR3 DNA sequence: TGCAGTGCCCCCAGGGGGAGCTCCTACAATGAGCAGTTCTTC. Translation gives CSAPRGSSYNEQFF.

The table lists this clonotype with a count of one. J is TRBJ2-1 and V is TRBV5-1; D might be TRBD2 (5 bases). Per the germline V gene, CDR1 is SGHRS and CDR2 is YFSETQ. V lost 0 bases and J lost 5, with 9 bases in between. The CDR3 sequence is 14 residues long. The CDR3 here is CASSLEGDHNEQFF. The CDR3 coding sequence is TGCGCCAGCAGCTTGGAGGGAGATCACAATGAGCAGTTCTTC.

This clonotype came up many times. This chain joins TRBV20-1 and TRBJ2-5; weak D call: TRBD2 (7 bases). Trimming left V 6 bases short and J 5 bases short, with 16 bases between. The CDR3 consists of 13 residues. Germline V lookup: CDR1 DFQATT, CDR2 SNEGSKA (reference sequence). The CDR3 region has the DNA TGCAGTGCCCAATCGGGCGGGGGCGAGACCCAGTACTTC. This sequence encodes CSAQSGGGETQYF.

This clonotype showed up just a few times. The rearrangement links TRBV6-5 to TRBJ1-6; no clear D gene. This CDR3 region has 15 residues. With 6 bases removed from V and 0 bases from J, the gap between germline ends came to 9 bases. In germline, CDR1 is MNHEY, CDR2 SVGAGI. The CDR3 DNA follows: TGTGCCAGCAGGAGGGAATCCTCCTATAATTCACCCCTCCACTTT. Protein sequence: CASRRESSYNSPLHF.

This clonotype was seen a handful of times. This may stem from a read error, because a much larger clone lies one nucleotide away. V usage is TRBV11-2 and J usage is TRBJ1-2; the D gene is possibly TRBD1 (5 bases). The CDR3 is 15 amino acids. Germline V CDR1 and CDR2: SGHAT, FQNNGV. The CDR3 sequence: CASSLVGGWGYGHTF. The CDR3 region has the DNA TGTGCCAGCAGCTTAGTGGGGGGATGGGGCTATGGCCACACCTTC.

This clonotype has just a few counts. The V call is TRBV5-5, the J call TRBJ1-5, with 7 bases matching TRBD1. The CDR3 covers 15 residues. Germline V gene data show CDR1 as SGHKS and CDR2 as YYEKEE (reference sequence). The junction had 5 bases not matched to a gene; V was cut back by 0 bases and J by 5 bases. CDR3 region: CASSLEWDRYQPQHF. The CDR3 nucleotides are TGTGCCAGCAGCTTGGAGTGGGACAGATATCAGCCCCAGCATTTT.

This clonotype was seen once. A junction end diverges from the germline sequence, so it may reflect a read error. V usage is TRBV12-3 or TRBV12-4 and J usage is TRBJ2-3, with 7 nucleotides matching TRBD2. The CDR3 sequence is 14 residues long. CDR3: CASSLGGITDMQYF. The CDR3 bases are TGTGCCAGCAGTTTGGGAGGGATCACAGATATGCAGTATTTT.

This clonotype was picked up many times. This chain links TRBV29-1 with TRBJ2-7, with D possibly TRBD1 on 6 matching bases. In germline, CDR1 is SQVTM, CDR2 ANQGSEA. Trimming shortened V by 6 bases and J by 7 bases, and 22 bases separated the two germline ends. CDR3 length equals 14 residues. CDR3 sequence reads: CSVPGHPIGEEQYF. In DNA, the CDR3 is TGCAGCGTGCCGGGACACCCGATCGGGGAAGAGCAGTACTTC.

V usage is TRBV20-1 and J usage is TRBJ2-1; 7 bases fit TRBD2. The CDR3 has 14 residues. CDR1 DFQATT and CDR2 SNEGSKA come from the germline V gene (reference sequence). The V and J ends lost 6 bases and 6 bases, in that order; junction bases with no gene match: 11. The CDR3 here is CSAGRAGGGNEQFF. CDR3 nucleotides: TGCAGTGCGGGACGGGCTGGCGGGGGCAATGAGCAGTTCTTC.

The genes are TRBV25-1 and TRBJ1-2; 7 bases line up with TRBD1. The CDR3 runs to 14 residues. The V segment lost 1 base and the J segment 7 bases; nucleotides outside the gene matches: 6. Germline CDR1 MGHDK, CDR2 SYGVNS. CDR3: CASSESRQGVGYTF. The CDR3 DNA reads TGTGCCAGCAGTGAATCCCGGCAGGGGGTTGGCTACACCTTC.

This clonotype was seen ten or more times. The chain joins TRBV7-3 to TRBJ2-3; 7 positions match TRBD2. V lost 2 bases to trimming and J lost 5 bases; unmatched junction nucleotides: 4. This CDR3 is 14 amino acids long. CDR1 and CDR2 from the germline V gene are SGHTA and FQGTGA. The CDR3 here is CASSLPGGRDTQYF. The CDR3 region has the DNA TGTGCCAGCAGCTTACCCGGGGGGAGAGATACGCAGTATTTT.

This rearrangement joins TRBV28 to TRBJ2-7; D possibly uses TRBD1 or TRBD2 (6 bases each). Judging by the DNA end, TRBJ2-5 fits better; the J call may be wrong. Germline V gene data show CDR1 as MDHEN and CDR2 as SYDVKM. The CDR3 loop spans 15 amino acids. For the CDR3, the DNA is TGTGCCAGCAGTTTCGAACGGGGGCGCGGAGAGACCCAGTACTTC. The encoded protein is CASSFERGRGETQYF.

This clonotype was observed a handful of times. This sequence joins TRBV5-8 and TRBJ1-3; perhaps TRBD1 as D (5 bases). CDR3 size: 15 residues. Trimming left V 1 base short and J 8 bases short, with 16 bases between. Looked up from germline, CDR1 is SGHTS and CDR2 is YDEGEE. The CDR3 region is CASSLIIGDADTIYF. As DNA, the CDR3 is TGTGCCAGCAGCTTGATAATTGGGGACGCGGACACCATATATTTT.

This chain connects TRBV28 to TRBJ1-6; D might be TRBD1 (6 bases). Germline V lookup: CDR1 MDHEN, CDR2 SYDVKM. Trimming left V 6 bases short and J 15 bases short, with 15 bases between. This CDR3 is 12 amino acids long. This CDR3 is CASRAPGGLLHF. The CDR3 DNA is TGTGCCAGCAGAGCGCCCGGGGGGCTCCTCCACTTT.